Listed below are T cell receptor beta chains from one sample, sequenced in a study of Ad26.COV2.S vaccination and SARS-CoV-2 variants. Profiled with immunoSEQ multiplex PCR; TCRdb holds only in-frame clones, not every one. The data contain some 300,000 clones, around 84% of them seen just once; the ten biggest clones take up approximately 2%. The sample in question was peripheral blood, obtained in a trial of Ad26.COV2.S vaccine versus placebo. The origin of the receptors is a person between 18 and 60 years old who received the Ad26.COV2.S COVID-19 vaccine or a placebo. CDR3s include the opening cysteine and the closing phenylalanine or tryptophan. Each record gives: J gene, clone size, D gene, V gene, CDR3 protein, CDR3 DNA. The D gene is left open where the match is weak. Rows may omit the clone size; those that give it use once, few, many or a size class.

J gene: TRBJ1-1
clone size: NA
D gene: NA
V gene: TRBV10-3
CDR3 protein: CAISYRASTEAFF
CDR3 DNA: TGTGCCATCAGTTACAGGGCAAGCACTGAAGCTTTCTTT

J gene: TRBJ1-1
clone size: NA
D gene: NA
V gene: TRBV18
CDR3 protein: CASSTNRDTEAFF
CDR3 DNA: TGTGCCAGCTCAACGAACAGGGACACTGAAGCTTTCTTT

J gene: TRBJ2-3
clone size: NA
D gene: NA
V gene: TRBV6-4
CDR3 protein: CASSDGGATDTQYF
CDR3 DNA: TGTGCCAGCAGTGACGGGGGGGCCACAGATACGCAGTATTTT

J gene: TRBJ1-2
clone size: once
D gene: TRBD1
V gene: TRBV27
CDR3 protein: CASSRTGGLLGYTF
CDR3 DNA: TGTGCCAGCAGTAGGACAGGGGGCCTTTTGGGCTACACCTTC

J gene: TRBJ2-7
clone size: NA
D gene: TRBD1
V gene: TRBV2
CDR3 protein: CASRGGQATYEQYF
CDR3 DNA: TGTGCCAGCAGAGGAGGACAGGCAACCTACGAGCAGTACTTC

J gene: TRBJ2-3
clone size: NA
D gene: TRBD2
V gene: TRBV4-3
CDR3 protein: CASSQETSGTSTDTQYF
CDR3 DNA: TGCGCCAGCAGCCAAGAGACGAGCGGGACTAGCACAGATACGCAGTATTTT

J gene: TRBJ2-3
clone size: NA
D gene: TRBD1
V gene: TRBV27
CDR3 protein: CASSLLDRTHPAQYF
CDR3 DNA: TGTGCCAGCAGTTTATTGGACAGGACCCATCCGGCGCAGTATTTT

J gene: TRBJ1-4
clone size: NA
D gene: NA
V gene: TRBV6-2/TRBV6-3
CDR3 protein: CASSYSAVNVEKLFF
CDR3 DNA: TGTGCCAGCAGTTACTCGGCAGTTAACGTGGAAAAACTGTTTTTT

J gene: TRBJ1-4
clone size: NA
D gene: NA
V gene: TRBV5-1
CDR3 protein: CASSFRGERHEKLFF
CDR3 DNA: TGCGCCAGCAGCTTTAGGGGAGAGAGGCATGAAAAACTGTTTTTT

J gene: TRBJ1-1
clone size: once
D gene: NA
V gene: TRBV3-1/TRBV3-2
CDR3 protein: CASSPGIKGDTEAFF
CDR3 DNA: TGTGCCAGCAGCCCCGGAATCAAAGGGGACACTGAAGCTTTCTTT

J gene: TRBJ2-1
clone size: NA
D gene: NA
V gene: TRBV4-2
CDR3 protein: CASSQDGYNSYNEQFF
CDR3 DNA: TGTGCCAGCAGCCAAGATGGGTACAACTCCTACAATGAGCAGTTCTTC

J gene: TRBJ1-1
clone size: NA
D gene: NA
V gene: TRBV3-1/TRBV3-2
CDR3 protein: CASSQDPGTEAFF
CDR3 DNA: TGTGCCAGCAGCCAAGATCCGGGGACTGAAGCTTTCTTT

J gene: TRBJ1-3
clone size: once
D gene: NA
V gene: TRBV14
CDR3 protein: CASSQATGSGNTIYF
CDR3 DNA: TGTGCCAGCAGCCAAGCGACAGGCTCTGGAAACACCATATATTTT

J gene: TRBJ2-7
clone size: NA
D gene: TRBD1
V gene: TRBV29-1
CDR3 protein: CSAADRGREQYF
CDR3 DNA: TGCAGCGCTGCAGACAGGGGGCGCGAGCAGTACTTC

J gene: TRBJ2-7
clone size: NA
D gene: NA
V gene: TRBV5-1
CDR3 protein: CASREGISSYEQYF
CDR3 DNA: TGCGCCAGCCGTGAAGGGATCAGCTCCTACGAGCAGTACTTC

J gene: TRBJ1-2
clone size: once
D gene: TRBD1
V gene: TRBV19
CDR3 protein: CASSSRDRAYTF
CDR3 DNA: TGTGCCAGTAGTAGCCGGGACAGGGCATACACCTTC

J gene: TRBJ2-7
clone size: NA
D gene: NA
V gene: TRBV6-5
CDR3 protein: CASQRKGYEQYF
CDR3 DNA: TGTGCCAGTCAACGAAAAGGCTACGAGCAGTACTTC

J gene: TRBJ2-2
clone size: NA
D gene: NA
V gene: TRBV11-3
CDR3 protein: CASSPRRGWTGELFF
CDR3 DNA: TGTGCCAGCAGCCCACGCAGAGGGTGGACCGGGGAGCTGTTTTTT

J gene: TRBJ2-1
clone size: NA
D gene: TRBD1
V gene: TRBV24-1
CDR3 protein: CATAKGAGNEQFF
CDR3 DNA: TGTGCCACCGCCAAGGGGGCCGGCAATGAGCAGTTCTTC

J gene: TRBJ2-7
clone size: NA
D gene: TRBD1
V gene: TRBV7-2
CDR3 protein: CASSLGGTDSHEQYF
CDR3 DNA: TGTGCCAGCAGCTTAGGGGGGACAGATAGCCACGAGCAGTACTTC

J gene: TRBJ2-7
clone size: NA
D gene: NA
V gene: TRBV5-4
CDR3 protein: CASSINRVYEQYF
CDR3 DNA: TGTGCCAGCAGCATTAACAGGGTCTACGAGCAGTACTTC

J gene: TRBJ2-3
clone size: NA
D gene: NA
V gene: TRBV16
CDR3 protein: CASSHPKTSTDTQYF
CDR3 DNA: TGTGCCAGCAGCCACCCTAAGACAAGCACAGATACGCAGTATTTT

J gene: TRBJ1-6
clone size: few
D gene: NA
V gene: TRBV7-2
CDR3 protein: CASSLGRGAGSPLHF
CDR3 DNA: TGTGCCAGCAGCTTAGGACGGGGGGCAGGGTCACCCCTCCACTTT

J gene: TRBJ2-5
clone size: NA
D gene: NA
V gene: TRBV18
CDR3 protein: CASSPGPGETQYF
CDR3 DNA: TGTGCCAGCTCACCAGGCCCGGGGGAGACCCAGTACTTC

J gene: TRBJ1-6
clone size: NA
D gene: NA
V gene: TRBV4-3
CDR3 protein: CASSQEGSLNSPLHF
CDR3 DNA: TGCGCCAGCAGCCAAGAGGGCAGTCTAAATTCACCCCTCCACTTT

J gene: TRBJ1-5
clone size: NA
D gene: TRBD1
V gene: TRBV7-8
CDR3 protein: CASSFPPLALDRAWPQHF
CDR3 DNA: TGTGCCAGCAGCTTCCCCCCGCTCGCCCTGGACAGGGCGTGGCCCCAGCATTTT

J gene: TRBJ1-1
clone size: NA
D gene: NA
V gene: TRBV29-1
CDR3 protein: CSSRGGGLPNTEAFF
CDR3 DNA: TGCAGCTCCCGCGGGGGGGGCCTCCCGAACACTGAAGCTTTCTTT

J gene: TRBJ2-7
clone size: NA
D gene: NA
V gene: TRBV10-3
CDR3 protein: CAISGRPGQYEQYF
CDR3 DNA: TGTGCCATCAGTGGCAGACCCGGACAGTACGAGCAGTACTTC

J gene: TRBJ1-6
clone size: NA
D gene: NA
V gene: TRBV5-6
CDR3 protein: CASSFAGTRNSPLHF
CDR3 DNA: TGTGCCAGCAGCTTCGCCGGGACACGCAATTCACCCCTCCACTTT

J gene: TRBJ1-6
clone size: NA
D gene: TRBD1
V gene: TRBV6-2/TRBV6-3
CDR3 protein: CASSLGQGNSPLHF
CDR3 DNA: TGTGCCAGCAGTTTGGGACAGGGGAATTCACCCCTCCACTTT

J gene: TRBJ2-3
clone size: NA
D gene: NA
V gene: TRBV5-1
CDR3 protein: CASSLGGRSRSDTQYF
CDR3 DNA: TGCGCCAGCAGCTTGGGGGGGAGGAGTAGGTCCGATACGCAGTATTTT

J gene: TRBJ1-1
clone size: NA
D gene: NA
V gene: TRBV7-2
CDR3 protein: CASSLAGQGITEAFF
CDR3 DNA: TGTGCCAGCAGCTTAGCCGGCCAGGGGATAACTGAAGCTTTCTTT

J gene: TRBJ2-1
clone size: NA
D gene: NA
V gene: TRBV11-2
CDR3 protein: CASSFPPYTITGLYNEQFF
CDR3 DNA: TGTGCCAGCAGCTTCCCCCCCTACACAATAACGGGGCTATACAATGAGCAGTTCTTC

J gene: TRBJ2-1
clone size: NA
D gene: NA
V gene: TRBV6-5
CDR3 protein: CASSYSNEQFF
CDR3 DNA: TGTGCCAGCAGTTACTCCAATGAGCAGTTCTTC

J gene: TRBJ2-5
clone size: once
D gene: NA
V gene: TRBV11-2
CDR3 protein: CASAGGPVVETQYF
CDR3 DNA: TGTGCCAGCGCCGGTGGCCCGGTGGTGGAGACCCAGTACTTC

J gene: TRBJ1-6
clone size: NA
D gene: NA
V gene: TRBV7-4
CDR3 protein: CASSSVGPAGGSPLHF
CDR3 DNA: TGTGCCAGCAGTTCAGTAGGACCCGCCGGAGGTTCACCCCTCCACTTT

J gene: TRBJ1-1
clone size: NA
D gene: NA
V gene: TRBV30
CDR3 protein: CARRTGSNTEAFF
CDR3 DNA: TGTGCCCGACGAACAGGTTCGAACACTGAAGCTTTCTTT

J gene: TRBJ1-4
clone size: NA
D gene: NA
V gene: TRBV18
CDR3 protein: CASSPGGSTGEKLFF
CDR3 DNA: TGTGCCAGCTCACCAGGGGGGAGCACCGGGGAAAAACTGTTTTTT

J gene: TRBJ1-3
clone size: NA
D gene: NA
V gene: TRBV25-1
CDR3 protein: CASSEGSGNTIYF
CDR3 DNA: TGTGCCAGCAGTGAGGGTTCTGGAAACACCATATATTTT

J gene: TRBJ2-4
clone size: few
D gene: NA
V gene: TRBV6-2/TRBV6-3
CDR3 protein: CASSYLGVGNIQYF
CDR3 DNA: TGTGCCAGCAGTTACTTGGGGGTTGGGAACATTCAGTACTTC

J gene: TRBJ2-1
clone size: NA
D gene: TRBD2
V gene: TRBV3-1/TRBV3-2
CDR3 protein: CASSPRAASGVHNEQFF
CDR3 DNA: TGTGCCAGCAGCCCAAGGGCAGCTAGCGGGGTCCACAATGAGCAGTTCTTC

J gene: TRBJ2-3
clone size: NA
D gene: NA
V gene: TRBV15
CDR3 protein: CATSRDGGEAQYF
CDR3 DNA: TGTGCCACCAGCAGAGATGGGGGCGAGGCGCAGTATTTT

J gene: TRBJ2-1
clone size: NA
D gene: TRBD2
V gene: TRBV5-5
CDR3 protein: CASSLGGLAGAQEQFF
CDR3 DNA: TGTGCCAGCAGCTTGGGAGGACTAGCGGGGGCACAAGAGCAGTTCTTC

J gene: TRBJ2-5
clone size: NA
D gene: NA
V gene: TRBV10-3
CDR3 protein: CAIRDSGVETQYF
CDR3 DNA: TGTGCCATCAGGGACTCCGGGGTGGAGACCCAGTACTTC

J gene: TRBJ2-5
clone size: once
D gene: NA
V gene: TRBV11-2
CDR3 protein: CASSPPAVQETQYF
CDR3 DNA: TGTGCCAGCAGCCCCCCGGCCGTGCAAGAGACCCAGTACTTC